This T cell receptor (beta chain) was identified during a study of shared clonotypes between healthy human individuals. Study-wide context: CD4 naive and CD4 memory each took three plates per donor, while CD8 naive took two and CD8 memory one. General study points: The sampled material consisted only of blood, and tissue repertoires are likely to differ. Memory subsets had estimated richness that was generally smaller than that of naive subsets.

TCRdb keeps only in-frame clones here, not all; method: immunoSEQ multiplex PCR. Of under 1,900,000 clones listed, less than 99% are singletons. V was clipped by 6 bases and J by 2 bases, with 11 bases between them. CDR3 length: 13 residues. In germline, CDR1 is SGHTA, CDR2 FQGNSA. A note on this clone: No antigen is known for it.

The rearrangement uses TRBV7-2 and TRBJ2-7, with unresolved D. The receptor's source is a man between 25 and 39 years old in good health. Sequenced sample: naive CD4+ T cells sorted from blood. Sample subset: CD45RA+ positively selected. CDR3 coding DNA: TGTGCCAGCAGTTCACCGGCTACCTACGAGCAGTACTTC. Translation: CASSSPATYEQYF.